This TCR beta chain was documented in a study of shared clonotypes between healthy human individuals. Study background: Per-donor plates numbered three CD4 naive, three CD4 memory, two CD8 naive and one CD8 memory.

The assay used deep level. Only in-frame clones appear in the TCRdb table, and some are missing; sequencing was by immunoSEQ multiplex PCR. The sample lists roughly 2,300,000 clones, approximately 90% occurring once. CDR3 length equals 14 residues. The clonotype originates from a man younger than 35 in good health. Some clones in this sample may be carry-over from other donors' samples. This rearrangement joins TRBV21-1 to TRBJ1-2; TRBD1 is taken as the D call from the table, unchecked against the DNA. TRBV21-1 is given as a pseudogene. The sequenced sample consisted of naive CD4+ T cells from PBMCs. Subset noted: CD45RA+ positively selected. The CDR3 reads CASSIRTPPYGYTF. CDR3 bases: TGTGCCAGCAGCATCCGGACACCTCCCTATGGCTACACCTTC.